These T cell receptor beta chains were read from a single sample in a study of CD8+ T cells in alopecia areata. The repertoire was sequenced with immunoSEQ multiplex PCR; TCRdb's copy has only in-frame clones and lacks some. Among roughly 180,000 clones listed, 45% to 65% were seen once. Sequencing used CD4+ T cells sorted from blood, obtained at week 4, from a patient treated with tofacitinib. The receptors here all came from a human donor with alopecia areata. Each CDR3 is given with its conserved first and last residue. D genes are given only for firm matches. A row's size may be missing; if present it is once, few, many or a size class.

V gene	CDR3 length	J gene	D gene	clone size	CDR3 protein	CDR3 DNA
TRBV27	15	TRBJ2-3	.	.	CASSLSQRSTDTQYF	TGTGCCAGCAGTTTATCACAGAGAAGCACAGATACGCAGTATTTT
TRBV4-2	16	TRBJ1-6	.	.	CASSGPRGDGSSPLHF	TGTGCCAGCAGCGGCCCCAGGGGAGATGGTAGTTCACCCCTCCACTTT
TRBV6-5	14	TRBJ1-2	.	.	CASSANFQGSGYTF	TGTGCCAGCAGTGCAAACTTCCAGGGTTCTGGCTACACCTTC
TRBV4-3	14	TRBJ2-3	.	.	CASSQESVSDTQYF	TGCGCCAGCAGCCAGGAGTCGGTTTCAGATACGCAGTATTTT
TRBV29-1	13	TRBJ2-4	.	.	CSVGGIAKNIQYF	TGCAGCGTCGGCGGTATAGCCAAAAACATTCAGTACTTC
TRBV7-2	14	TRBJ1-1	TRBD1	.	CASSTRQGIGEAFF	TGTGCCAGCAGCACACGACAGGGGATTGGTGAAGCTTTCTTT
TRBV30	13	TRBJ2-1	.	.	CAWSTLLRGEQFF	TGTGCCTGGAGTACCCTTCTTAGGGGCGAGCAGTTCTTC
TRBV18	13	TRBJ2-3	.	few	CASSRPEMDTQYF	TGTGCCAGCTCGCGACCCGAGATGGATACGCAGTATTTT
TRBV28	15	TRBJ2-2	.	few	CASSPIERDTGELFF	TGTGCCAGCAGTCCAATAGAACGGGACACCGGGGAGCTGTTTTTT
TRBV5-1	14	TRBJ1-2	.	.	CASSIQGDSYGYTF	TGCGCCAGCAGCATACAGGGAGACTCCTATGGCTACACCTTC
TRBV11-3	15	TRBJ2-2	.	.	CASSLEGGFTGELFF	TGTGCCAGCAGCTTAGAGGGGGGTTTCACCGGGGAGCTGTTTTTT
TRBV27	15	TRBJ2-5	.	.	CASSSPGTIGETQYF	TGTGCCAGCAGTTCACCCGGGACAATTGGAGAGACCCAGTACTTC
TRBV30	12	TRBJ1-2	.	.	CAWSWTEEGYTF	TGTGCCTGGAGTTGGACGGAGGAGGGCTACACCTTC
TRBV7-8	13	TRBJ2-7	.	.	CASGGKSLYEQYF	TGTGCCAGCGGCGGGAAATCCCTCTACGAGCAGTACTTC
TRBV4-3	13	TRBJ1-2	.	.	CASSQDPGDGYTF	TGCGCCAGCAGCCAAGATCCCGGGGATGGCTACACCTTC
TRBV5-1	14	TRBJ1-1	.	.	CASRSGTSLLEAFF	TGCGCCAGCAGATCTGGGACATCCTTACTTGAAGCTTTCTTT
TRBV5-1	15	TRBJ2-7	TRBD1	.	CASSLGGTGPYEQYF	TGCGCCAGCAGCTTAGGCGGGACAGGGCCTTACGAGCAGTACTTC
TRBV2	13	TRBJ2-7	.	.	CASGPGATYEQYF	TGTGCCAGCGGGCCGGGGGCTACCTACGAGCAGTACTTC
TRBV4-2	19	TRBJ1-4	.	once	CASSPVDLLQGLENEKLFF	TGTGCCAGCAGCCCGGTGGACTTACTTCAGGGGTTAGAAAATGAAAAACTGTTTTTT
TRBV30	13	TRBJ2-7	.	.	CAWSVAPLGEQYF	TGTGCCTGGAGTGTAGCACCCCTTGGCGAGCAGTACTTC
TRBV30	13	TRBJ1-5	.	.	CAWSQGGNQPQHF	TGTGCCTGGAGCCAGGGAGGCAATCAGCCCCAGCATTTT
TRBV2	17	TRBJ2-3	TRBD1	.	CASMLPAGTAFTDTQYF	TGTGCCAGCATGCTGCCAGCCGGGACAGCCTTCACAGATACGCAGTATTTT
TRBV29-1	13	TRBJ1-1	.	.	CSVTSEQNTEAFF	TGCAGCGTGACGTCAGAGCAGAACACTGAAGCTTTCTTT
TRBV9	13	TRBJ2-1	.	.	CASSPPGGFNLFF	TGTGCCAGCAGCCCACCAGGGGGGTTTAATCTGTTCTTC